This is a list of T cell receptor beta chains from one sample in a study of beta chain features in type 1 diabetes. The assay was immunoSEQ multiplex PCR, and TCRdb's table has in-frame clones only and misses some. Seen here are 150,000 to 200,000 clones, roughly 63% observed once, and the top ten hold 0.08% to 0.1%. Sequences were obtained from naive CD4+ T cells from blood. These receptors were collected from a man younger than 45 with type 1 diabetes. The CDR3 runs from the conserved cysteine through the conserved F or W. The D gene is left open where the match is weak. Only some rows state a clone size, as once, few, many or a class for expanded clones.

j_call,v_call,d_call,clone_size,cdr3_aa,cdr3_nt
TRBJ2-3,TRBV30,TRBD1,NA,CACRGQGDDTQYF,TGTGCCTGTCGGGGACAGGGGGACGATACGCAGTATTTT
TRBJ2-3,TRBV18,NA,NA,CASSLPREGPSTDTQYF,TGTGCCAGCTCACTTCCTAGAGAGGGGCCGAGCACAGATACGCAGTATTTT
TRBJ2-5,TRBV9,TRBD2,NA,CASSASEGRGETQYF,TGTGCCAGCAGCGCTTCTGAGGGGAGGGGAGAGACCCAGTACTTC
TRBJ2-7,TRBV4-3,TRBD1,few,CASSQDWGQTPVHEQYF,TGCGCCAGCAGCCAAGATTGGGGACAGACCCCCGTCCACGAGCAGTACTTC
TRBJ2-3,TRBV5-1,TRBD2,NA,CASSTGLAGDTQYF,TGCGCCAGCAGCACGGGACTAGCGGGAGATACGCAGTATTTT
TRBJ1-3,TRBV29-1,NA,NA,CSVDSSGNTIYF,TGCAGCGTTGACAGCTCTGGAAACACCATATATTTT
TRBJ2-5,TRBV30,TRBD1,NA,CAWSLDRAQETQYF,TGTGCCTGGAGCCTTGACAGGGCGCAAGAGACCCAGTACTTC
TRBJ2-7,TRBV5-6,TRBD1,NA,CASSFLTGRLNEQYF,TGTGCCAGCAGCTTCTTGACAGGGCGTTTGAACGAGCAGTACTTC
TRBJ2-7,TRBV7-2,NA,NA,CASSLGSYEQYF,TGTGCCAGCAGCTTAGGGAGCTACGAGCAGTACTTC
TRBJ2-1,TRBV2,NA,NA,CASSEEGEDEQFF,TGTGCCAGCAGTGAAGAGGGTGAGGATGAGCAGTTCTTC
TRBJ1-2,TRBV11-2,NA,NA,CASSLDTGKGGYTF,TGTGCCAGCAGCCTAGACACGGGAAAAGGTGGCTACACCTTC
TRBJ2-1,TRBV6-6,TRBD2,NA,CASSPKGQRGLNEQFF,TGTGCCAGCAGTCCTAAGGGGCAGCGGGGTCTGAATGAGCAGTTCTTC
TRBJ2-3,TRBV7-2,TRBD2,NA,CASSPTSGGNTDTQYF,TGTGCCAGCAGCCCAACTAGCGGGGGGAACACAGATACGCAGTATTTT
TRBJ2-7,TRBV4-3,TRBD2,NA,CASSQGAGGAVYEQYF,TGCGCCAGCAGCCAAGGGGCCGGGGGGGCCGTCTACGAGCAGTACTTC
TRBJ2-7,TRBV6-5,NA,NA,CASRYVGRLAYEQYF,TGTGCCAGCCGATATGTAGGACGGCTAGCCTACGAGCAGTACTTC
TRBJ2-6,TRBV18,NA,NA,CASSGLGANVLTF,TGTGCCAGCTCTGGACTTGGGGCCAACGTCCTGACTTTC
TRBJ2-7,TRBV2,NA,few,CASSDRVPYEQYF,TGTGCCAGCAGTGACAGGGTCCCCTACGAGCAGTACTTC
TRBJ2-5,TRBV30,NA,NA,CAWSVIRSWGGAAEETQYF,TGTGCCTGGAGTGTAATAAGGTCGTGGGGCGGGGCAGCCGAAGAGACCCAGTACTTC
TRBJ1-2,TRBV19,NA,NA,CASSTGGSANYGYTF,TGTGCCAGTAGTACCGGGGGATCAGCTAACTATGGCTACACCTTC
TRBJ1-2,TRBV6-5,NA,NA,CASSYSSGMAYGYTF,TGTGCCAGCAGTTACTCGTCAGGGATGGCCTATGGCTACACCTTC
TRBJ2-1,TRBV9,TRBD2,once,CASSRVSGGTYNEQFF,TGTGCCAGCAGCCGAGTTAGCGGGGGGACCTACAATGAGCAGTTCTTC
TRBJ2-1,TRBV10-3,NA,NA,CAIGTGSNEQFF,TGTGCCATCGGTACAGGGTCAAATGAGCAGTTCTTC
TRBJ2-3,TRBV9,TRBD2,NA,CASSAKGLAGSTDTQYF,TGTGCCAGCAGTGCCAAGGGGCTAGCGGGGAGCACAGATACGCAGTATTTT
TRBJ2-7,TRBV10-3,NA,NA,CAIRSQGISYEQYF,TGTGCCATCAGGTCACAGGGAATATCCTACGAGCAGTACTTC
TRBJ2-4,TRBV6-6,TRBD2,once,CASTLDSGGNIQYF,TGTGCCAGCACCTTGGATAGCGGGGGAAACATTCAGTACTTC
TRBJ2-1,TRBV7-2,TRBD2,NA,CASSIGTSGEYNEQFF,TGTGCCAGCAGCATAGGGACTAGCGGGGAGTACAATGAGCAGTTCTTC
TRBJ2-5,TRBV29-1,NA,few,CSVAINEETQYF,TGCAGCGTTGCCATCAACGAAGAGACCCAGTACTTC
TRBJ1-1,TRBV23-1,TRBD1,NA,CASSPPGQGRTEAFF,TGCGCCAGCAGTCCTCCGGGACAGGGGAGAACTGAAGCTTTCTTT
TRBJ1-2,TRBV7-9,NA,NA,CASSEGVTMAGYTF,TGTGCCAGCAGCGAAGGTGTTACTATGGCTGGCTACACCTTC
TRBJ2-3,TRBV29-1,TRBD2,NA,CSVEGATSGSTDTQYF,TGCAGCGTTGAAGGGGCAACTAGCGGGAGCACAGATACGCAGTATTTT
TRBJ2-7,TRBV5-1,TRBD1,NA,CASSVDRAHEQYF,TGCGCCAGCAGCGTTGACAGGGCCCACGAGCAGTACTTC
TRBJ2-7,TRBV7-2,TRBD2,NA,CASSPAGFSYEQYF,TGTGCCAGCAGCCCAGCGGGGTTCTCCTACGAGCAGTACTTC
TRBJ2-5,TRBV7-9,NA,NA,CASSLDQGRETQYF,TGTGCCAGCAGCTTGGATCAGGGCCGGGAGACCCAGTACTTC
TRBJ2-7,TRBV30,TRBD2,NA,CACKLAGPYYEQYF,TGTGCCTGCAAACTAGCGGGGCCTTACTACGAGCAGTACTTC
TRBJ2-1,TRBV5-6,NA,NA,CASRGISNEQFF,TGTGCCAGCAGAGGGATCAGCAATGAGCAGTTCTTC
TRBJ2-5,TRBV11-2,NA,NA,CASSRNGQKETQYF,TGTGCCAGCAGCCGTAACGGACAGAAAGAGACCCAGTACTTC
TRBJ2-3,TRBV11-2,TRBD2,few,CASSSQAQRGGNTQYF,TGTGCCAGCAGCTCCCAGGCCCAGCGGGGGGGCAATACGCAGTATTTT
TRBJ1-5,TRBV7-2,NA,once,CASSTTGVRYSNQPQHF,TGTGCCAGCAGCACCACAGGTGTGCGCTATAGCAATCAGCCCCAGCATTTT
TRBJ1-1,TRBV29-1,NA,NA,CSVARGEGTEAFF,TGCAGCGTTGCCAGGGGCGAGGGCACTGAAGCTTTCTTT
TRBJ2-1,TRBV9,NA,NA,CASSVDGERQFF,TGTGCCAGCAGCGTAGATGGGGAAAGACAGTTCTTC
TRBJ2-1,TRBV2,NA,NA,CASSEGYHEQFF,TGTGCCAGCAGTGAGGGGTATCATGAGCAGTTCTTC
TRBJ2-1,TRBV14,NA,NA,CASSQAVHRNEQFF,TGTGCCAGCAGCCAAGCGGTGCATAGGAATGAGCAGTTCTTC
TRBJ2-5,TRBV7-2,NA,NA,CASRLGIRLRRETQYF,TGTGCCAGCAGATTAGGAATCAGGCTCAGAAGGGAGACCCAGTACTTC
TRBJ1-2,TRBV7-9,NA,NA,CASSLTGPTSDNYGYTF,TGTGCCAGCAGCTTAACAGGGCCAACCTCAGATAACTATGGCTACACCTTC
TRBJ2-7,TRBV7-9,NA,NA,CASSREAGPSYEQYF,TGTGCCAGCAGCCGAGAAGCAGGCCCCTCCTACGAGCAGTACTTC
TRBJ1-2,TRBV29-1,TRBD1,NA,CSVPDRVGYGYTF,TGCAGCGTCCCGGACAGGGTGGGGTATGGCTACACCTTC
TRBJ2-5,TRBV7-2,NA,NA,CASSPGREETQYF,TGTGCCAGCAGCCCGGGGCGCGAAGAGACCCAGTACTTC